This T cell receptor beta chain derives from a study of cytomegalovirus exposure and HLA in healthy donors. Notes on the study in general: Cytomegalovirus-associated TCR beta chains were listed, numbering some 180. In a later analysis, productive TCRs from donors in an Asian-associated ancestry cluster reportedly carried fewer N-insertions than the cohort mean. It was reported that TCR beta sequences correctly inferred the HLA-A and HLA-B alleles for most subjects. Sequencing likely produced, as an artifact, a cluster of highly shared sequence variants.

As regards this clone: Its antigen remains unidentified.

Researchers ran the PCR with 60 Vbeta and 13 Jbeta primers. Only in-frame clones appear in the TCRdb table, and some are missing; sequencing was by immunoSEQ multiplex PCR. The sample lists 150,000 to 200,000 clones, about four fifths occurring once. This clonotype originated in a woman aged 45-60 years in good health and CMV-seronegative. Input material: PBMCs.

The CDR3 spells CASSPQQGASTEAFF. CDR3 in DNA: TGTGCCAGCAGCCCTCAACAGGGGGCATCCACTGAAGCTTTCTTT. The V gene is TRBV2, the J gene TRBJ1-1; 9 bases map to TRBD1. The V segment lost 6 bases and the J segment 4 bases; nucleotides outside the gene matches: 9. From germline, CDR1 is SNHLY and CDR2 FYNNEI. The CDR3 length is 15 residues.